Following are 14 T cell receptor beta chains from one sample sequenced in a study of shared clonotypes between healthy human individuals (dated by TCRdb to about 2020). The library was built by means of the immunoSEQ multiplex PCR assay. Entries here come from immuneACCESS through TCRdb and include only in-frame sequences with V and J called. Some clones fail to appear in such tables; in the studies checked, an unresolved V gene covers under half of the shortfall, and the cause of the remainder is unknown. The sample has 400,000 to 500,000 clones on record, around 80% of them singletons. The biggest ten clones account for about 12% of the sample. Source material: PBMCs. The receptor source for this set is a woman in her thirties or forties in good health. Some clones in this sample may be carry-over from other donors' samples.

Comment on this clone: One end of the junction does not line up with germline, which may come from a read error. Other nucleotide sequences in the sample specify the same CDR3. The J gene is TRBJ2-3, the V gene TRBV6-1; 10 bases align to TRBD2. The CDR3 totals 15 residues. Germline lookup yields CDR1 MNHNS and CDR2 SASEGT. As DNA, the CDR3 is TGTGCCAGCAAACGACTAGCGGGCAGCACAGATACGCAGTACTTT. Its translation is CASKRLAGSTDTQYF.

About this clone itself: The same CDR3 arises from other DNA sequences in this sample as well. The genes are TRBV5-1 and TRBJ2-5; D uncertain. The V gene lost 2 bases and the J gene lost 2 bases, with 7 bases spanning the gap. The V gene's germline CDR1 is SGHRS and CDR2 YFSETQ. This CDR3 contains 13 residues. The DNA for the CDR3 is TGCGCCAGCAGCTTAGGCGTACAAGAGACCCAGTACTTC. Protein: CASSLGVQETQYF.

Many counts were recorded for this clone. This chain connects TRBV28 to TRBJ1-2; TRBD1 is a possible D gene (6 bases). V lost 8 bases and J lost 0, with 13 bases in between. The germline V gene encodes CDR1 MDHEN and CDR2 SYDVKM. There are 14 residues in the CDR3. Here the CDR3 reads CASVGTSTNYGYTF. The CDR3 DNA follows: TGTGCCAGCGTGGGGACATCGACTAACTATGGCTACACCTTC.

In nucleotides, the CDR3 is TGTGCCAGCAGTTCCCGGACAGGGGCCAGCAAAAACATTCAGTACTTC. Its translation: CASSSRTGASKNIQYF. V is TRBV6-5 and J is TRBJ2-4; 9 bases align to TRBD1. J gave up 3 bases and V 4 bases, and 7 bases lay outside the gene matches. The length of the CDR3 is 16 residues. Germline CDR1 MNHEY, CDR2 SVGAGI.

This chain links TRBV7-2 with TRBJ2-1; TRBD2 aligns across 7 bases. Germline V gives CDR1 SGHTA, CDR2 FQGNSA. Trimming took 5 bases from V and 11 from J; bases not matched to a gene: 6. CDR3 size: 12 residues. CDR3 sequence reads: CASSTGGPKQFF. As DNA, the CDR3 is TGTGCCAGCAGCACGGGAGGACCGAAGCAGTTCTTC.

The V gene is TRBV6-6, the J gene TRBJ2-1, with D possibly matching TRBD1 (6 bases). The CDR3 totals 15 residues. The V gene lost 5 bases and the J gene lost 0 bases, with 11 bases spanning the gap. The germline gives CDR1 MNHNY, CDR2 SVGAGI (reference sequence). The CDR3 nucleotides are TGTGCCAGCAGTCCACAGGGCTCCTCCTACAATGAGCAGTTCTTC. Translation gives CASSPQGSSYNEQFF.

DNA of the CDR3: TGTGCCAGCAGCTTAGGGCAGGAGAGAGCTTTCTTT. This codes for CASSLGQERAFF. The V gene is TRBV11-3, the J gene TRBJ1-1; D uncertain. The CDR3 has 12 residues. In germline, CDR1 is SGHNT, CDR2 YENEEA. V lost 1 base and J lost 10, with 10 bases in between.

The rearrangement links TRBV7-2 to TRBJ1-3; 8 bases line up with TRBD1. Germline trimming cut 6 bases from V and 6 bases from J; bases unmatched to any gene: 7. The germline CDR1 and CDR2 sequences are SGHTA and FQGNSA. The CDR3 runs 14 residues. DNA of the CDR3: TGTGCCAGCAGGATGACAGGGGAGGAAAACACCATATATTTT. Translating gives CASRMTGEENTIYF. Supplemented by reference TRBV7-2 and TRBJ1-3, the full variable domain reads GAGVSQSPSNKVTEKGKDVELRCDPISGHTALYWYRQSLGQGLEFLIYFQGNSAPDKSGLPSDRFSAERTGGSVSTLTIQRTQQEDSAVYLCASRMTGEENTIYFGEGSWLTVV.

This chain joins TRBV27 and TRBJ2-1, with TRBD2 identical over 13 bases. Trimming cost V 4 bases and J 8 bases; bases outside gene matches: 11. Germline CDR1 is MNHEY and CDR2 is SMNVEV (reference sequence). This CDR3 is 17 amino acids long. The CDR3 protein is CASSSYLTSGRADEQFF. CDR3 bases: TGTGCCAGCAGTTCCTACCTAACTAGCGGGAGGGCCGATGAGCAGTTCTTC.

Only one count was recorded for this clone. The chain joins TRBV27 to TRBJ1-1; the D gene is possibly TRBD1 (5 bases). This CDR3 has 13 amino acids. Trimming cost V 3 bases and J 5 bases, with 10 bases left between them. CDR1 is MNHEY, CDR2 SMNVEV, per germline (reference sequence). The CDR3 here is CASSFRRGTEAFF. In DNA form, the CDR3 reads TGTGCCAGCAGTTTCCGGAGGGGTACTGAAGCTTTCTTT.

This chain connects TRBV7-2 to TRBJ1-2; tentatively, D is TRBD1 (5 bases). The V end was cut by 0 bases, the J end by 3 bases, with 11 bases between. The germline V gene has CDR1 SGHTA and CDR2 FQGNSA. This CDR3 has 15 residues. The CDR3 loop is CASSLAQGLHYGYTF. The CDR3 bases are TGTGCCAGCAGCTTAGCGCAGGGTTTGCACTATGGCTACACCTTC.

This clone has a single count. The genes are TRBV6-6 and TRBJ1-1; TRBD1 might be the D (5 bases). Germline values: CDR1 MNHNY, CDR2 SVGAGI (reference sequence). CDR3 length equals 13 residues. V was trimmed by 7 bases and J by 5 bases, leaving 14 bases between them. The DNA for the CDR3 is TGTGCCAGCAACCAGGGTATAATGACTGAAGCTTTCTTT. Its translation is CASNQGIMTEAFF.

CDR3 nucleotide sequence: TGTGCCAGCAGCTTAGATGGCTTGATCAATCAGCCCCAGCATTTT. Translated, it gives CASSLDGLINQPQHF. The chain joins TRBV11-2 to TRBJ1-5; no reliable D call. The V end lost 0 bases, the J end lost 3 bases, and 9 bases lay between the germline ends. The V gene's germline CDR1 is SGHAT and CDR2 FQNNGV. The CDR3 is 15 amino acids.

This clone showed up just once. This same CDR3 is encoded by further DNA sequences in the sample. The chain carries TRBV18 and TRBJ2-7; D ambiguous. Germline values: CDR1 KGHSH, CDR2 LQKENI. V was clipped by 3 bases and J by 4 bases, with 7 bases between them. This CDR3 is 12 amino acids long. In nucleotides, the CDR3 is TGTGCCAGCTCACCCCCCTCGTACGAGCAGTACTTC. It specifies CASSPPSYEQYF.